These 32 T cell receptor beta chains were sequenced from one sample in a study of cytomegalovirus exposure and HLA in healthy donors (dated by TCRdb to about 2017). Library creation used the immunoSEQ multiplex PCR assay. For the multiplex PCR, a mixture combining 60 forward primers for TCR Vbeta segments and 13 reverse primers for TCR Jbeta segments was used. The clones in this table, taken by TCRdb from immuneACCESS, are in-frame only. Not every clone is retained; where verified, under half of the shortfall comes from an unresolved V gene, and the cause of the rest is unknown. This sample has 150,000 to 200,000 clones in its table, and around 75% of those were observed once. The ten biggest clones cover about 7.7% of the sample. Sequencing was performed on PBMCs. The receptors stem from a woman in her thirties or forties in good health and CMV-seropositive.

As concerns this clone: Distinct nucleotide sequences in the sample also encode this CDR3. The rearrangement links TRBV5-1 to TRBJ2-5; 9 positions agree with TRBD1. Germline trimming cut 3 bases from V and 3 bases from J; bases unmatched to any gene: 3. Germline values: CDR1 SGHRS, CDR2 YFSETQ. This CDR3 contains 14 residues. The CDR3 reads CASSWDRVKETQYF. CDR3 nucleotides: TGCGCCAGCAGCTGGGACAGGGTTAAAGAGACCCAGTACTTC. Complete variable domain (other parts from reference TRBV5-1 and TRBJ2-5): KAGVTQTPRYLIKTRGQQVTLSCSPISGHRSVSWYQQTPGQGLQFLFEYFSETQRNKGNFPGRFSGRQFSNSRSEMNVSTLELGDSALYLCASSWDRVKETQYFGPGTRLLVL.

This clone came up a few times. The CDR3 coding sequence is TGTGCCAGCACAGGGACTAGCGGGAACACCGGGGAGCTGTTTTTT. Translating it yields CASTGTSGNTGELFF. J is TRBJ2-2 and V is TRBV5-4; 11 bases match TRBD2. The ends lost 6 bases at V and 1 base at J; junction bases unmatched: 2. Germline CDR1 is SGHNT and CDR2 is YYREEE (reference sequence). There are 15 residues in the CDR3.

In this sample, this clone turned up a few times. J is TRBJ1-4 and V is TRBV5-1; 7 nucleotides match TRBD1. The CDR3 is 15 amino acids. V trimming: 4 bases; J trimming: 8 bases; junction bases outside the gene matches: 11. CDR1 and CDR2 (germline): SGHRS, YFSETQ. The CDR3 protein is CASSEVGTEVEKLFF. The CDR3 nucleotides read TGCGCCAGCAGCGAGGTAGGGACAGAAGTCGAAAAACTGTTTTTT.

The genes are TRBV4-3 and TRBJ2-3, with 10 bases that match TRBD2. V lost 0 bases and J lost 2; bases outside the gene matches: 5. CDR1 and CDR2 from the germline V gene are LGHNA and YSLEER. CDR3 length equals 17 residues. The CDR3 loop is CASSQDGTSVITDTQYF. CDR3 DNA: TGCGCCAGCAGCCAAGATGGGACTAGCGTCATCACAGATACGCAGTATTTT.

The chain has TRBV7-2 and TRBJ2-7; maybe TRBD1 (6 bases). The CDR3 loop spans 14 amino acids. The ends were cut back, 4 bases at V and 0 bases at J, with 10 bases in the middle. Germline V gene data show CDR1 as SGHTA and CDR2 as FQGNSA. CDR3 DNA sequence: TGTGCCAGCAGCTCGAACAGGGACTCCTACGAGCAGTACTTC. This encodes CASSSNRDSYEQYF.

DNA of the CDR3: TGTGCCACCAGCACCGGACAGGGGGACACAGATACGCAGTATTTT. Its translation is CATSTGQGDTDTQYF. This chain joins TRBV15 and TRBJ2-3; 10 bases match TRBD1. V trimming: 4 bases; J trimming: 2 bases; junction bases outside the gene matches: 3. Germline CDR1 is LNHNV and CDR2 is YYDKDF (reference sequence). This CDR3 comprises 15 residues. Full variable domain (rest looked up from reference TRBV15 and TRBJ2-3): DAMVIQNPRYQVTQFGKPVTLSCSQTLNHNVMYWYQQKSSQAPKLLFHYYDKDFNNEADTPDNFQSRRPNTSFCFLDIRSPGLGDTAMYLCATSTGQGDTDTQYFGPGTRLTVL.

The chain uses TRBV9 and TRBJ1-4; D not certain. V shed 4 bases and J shed 10 bases, with 17 bases lying between them. The CDR3 sequence is 14 residues long. CDR1 is SGDLS, CDR2 YYNGEE, per germline. This chain's CDR3 is CASSLDGGSRKLFF. For the CDR3, the DNA is TGTGCCAGCAGCTTGGACGGCGGGAGCAGAAAACTGTTTTTT.

V usage is TRBV6-1 and J usage is TRBJ1-5, with D hard to call. With 1 base removed from V and 6 bases from J, the gap between germline ends came to 10 bases. The germline V gene has CDR1 MNHNS and CDR2 SASEGT. This CDR3 is built from 14 residues. CDR3 amino acids: CASSEGPRSQPQHF. In nucleotides, the CDR3 is TGTGCCAGCAGTGAAGGTCCCAGGTCTCAGCCCCAGCATTTT.

The V and J genes are TRBV5-1 and TRBJ1-1; tentatively, D is TRBD1 (5 bases). CDR1 is SGHRS and CDR2 is YFSETQ in the germline V gene. The CDR3 has 13 amino acids. V lost 3 bases and J 4 bases, leaving 10 bases between the germline ends. This chain's CDR3 is CASSSPGPTEAFF. In DNA, the CDR3 is TGCGCCAGCAGCTCCCCAGGGCCCACTGAAGCTTTCTTT.

This clone was observed a single time. V usage is TRBV7-9 and J usage is TRBJ1-2, with a possible D match to TRBD1 (6 bases). V lost 5 bases and J 5 bases, leaving 21 bases between the germline ends. The V gene's germline CDR1 is SEHNR and CDR2 FQNEAQ (reference sequence). The CDR3 consists of 16 residues. CDR3 nucleotides: TGTGCCAGCAGCCGCGCAGGGGCCCGATTTCTTTATGGCTACACCTTC. Translated: CASSRAGARFLYGYTF.

This clone occurred a few times. V gene TRBV5-1 combines with J gene TRBJ2-3, with 13 bases aligning to TRBD2. In germline, CDR1 is SGHRS, CDR2 YFSETQ. Trimming removed 4 bases from V and 1 base from J; junction bases left unmatched: 6. The CDR3 spans 17 residues. Here the CDR3 DNA reads TGCGCCAGCAGCCCTGGACTAGCGGGAGTCGGCACAGATACGCAGTATTTT. Translating it yields CASSPGLAGVGTDTQYF.

The chain links TRBV6-6 to TRBJ1-3; tentative D call: TRBD1 (5 bases). V was clipped by 6 bases and J by 5 bases, with 17 bases between them. There are 15 residues in the CDR3. The germline V gene encodes CDR1 MNHNY and CDR2 SVGAGI (reference sequence). The CDR3 protein is CASRPDSFLRNTIYF. In DNA, the CDR3 is TGTGCCAGCAGGCCCGACAGTTTCCTGAGAAACACCATATATTTT.

The chain recombines TRBV7-2 with TRBJ2-7; TRBD1 agrees at 8 bases. Germline V gene data show CDR1 as SGHTA and CDR2 as FQGNSA. This CDR3 is 15 amino acids long. V trimming: 2 bases; J trimming: 5 bases; junction bases outside the gene matches: 8. This CDR3 reads CASSLRRGRLHEQYF. In DNA form, the CDR3 reads TGTGCCAGCAGCTTACGCAGGGGGCGCCTCCACGAGCAGTACTTC.

The table lists this clone with a count of one. The chain combines TRBV6-6 with TRBJ2-1; TRBD1 agrees at 9 bases. Germline CDR1 MNHNY, CDR2 SVGAGI (reference sequence). The CDR3 is made up of 16 amino acids. The V gene end was trimmed by 6 bases and the J gene end by 4 bases; junction bases not matched to a gene: 10. This CDR3 is CASSDSGTGTYNEQFF. CDR3 DNA: TGTGCCAGCAGCGATTCCGGGACAGGGACGTACAATGAGCAGTTCTTC.

This chain links TRBV11-3 with TRBJ2-7; 7 nucleotides agree with TRBD2. CDR1 is SGHNT and CDR2 is YENEEA in the germline V gene. V gave up 2 bases and J gave up 3 bases; unmatched junction bases: 10. CDR3 length: 16 residues. CDR3: CASSLRTGGSLYEQYF. The CDR3 nucleotides are TGTGCCAGCAGCTTAAGAACGGGAGGTTCCCTCTACGAGCAGTACTTC.

This rearrangement joins TRBV19 to TRBJ1-4; D may be TRBD1 (5 bases). CDR1 and CDR2 (germline): LNHDA, SQIVND (reference sequence). The CDR3 runs 15 residues. V was shortened by 5 bases and J by 5 bases, with 15 bases between the two germline ends. CDR3 in amino acids: CASSLRAGQNEKLFF. The CDR3 nucleotides are TGTGCCAGTAGTTTACGGGCAGGGCAGAATGAAAAACTGTTTTTT.

The gene calls are TRBV11-3 and TRBJ2-3; D gene unclear. The germline gives CDR1 SGHNT, CDR2 YENEEA. V was clipped by 5 bases and J by 2 bases, with 8 bases between them. This CDR3 spans 13 amino acids. CDR3 residues: CASSQRNTDTQYF. The CDR3 DNA reads TGTGCCAGCAGCCAGCGAAACACAGATACGCAGTATTTT.

This clone was picked up one time. This sequence joins TRBV7-9 and TRBJ2-5; D is perhaps TRBD1 (6 bases). The germline V and J ends were trimmed by 5 bases and 5 bases, with 15 bases remaining between them. Germline lookup yields CDR1 SEHNR and CDR2 FQNEAQ (reference sequence). CDR3 length: 14 amino acids. CDR3 sequence: CASSPTGLPETQYF. CDR3 nucleotide sequence: TGTGCCAGCAGCCCCACAGGGCTCCCTGAGACCCAGTACTTC.

J is TRBJ2-7 and V is TRBV18; D remains unclear. CDR1 and CDR2 from the germline V gene are KGHSH and LQKENI. V dropped 6 bases and J dropped 3 bases, with 12 bases sitting between them. The CDR3 covers 13 residues. In DNA, the CDR3 is TGTGCCAGCTCGCCTGCTCTTAGCTACGAGCAGTACTTC. Protein product: CASSPALSYEQYF.

In this sample, this clone turned up once. The chain employs TRBV19 and TRBJ2-7, with 11 bases aligning to TRBD1. The length of the CDR3 is 15 residues. Germline V gene data show CDR1 as LNHDA and CDR2 as SQIVND (reference sequence). Trimming at V came to 4 bases and at J to 4 bases, leaving 6 bases not matched to a gene. In nucleotides, the CDR3 is TGTGCCAGTAGTACGGTCGGGACAGGGGGGTACGAGCAGTACTTC. Residues: CASSTVGTGGYEQYF.

The V gene is TRBV29-1, the J gene TRBJ2-3, with 7 bases matching TRBD1. Germline V gene lookup returns CDR1 SQVTM and CDR2 ANQGSEA. V trimming: 3 bases; J trimming: 0 bases; junction bases outside the gene matches: 3. The CDR3 covers 14 residues. The CDR3 nucleotides read TGCAGCGTTGATCAGGGGGATAGCACAGATACGCAGTATTTT. This encodes CSVDQGDSTDTQYF.

This sequence joins TRBV19 and TRBJ2-6; 8 positions agree with TRBD2. The CDR3 has 17 amino acids. V shed 3 bases, J shed 0 bases, and the junction held 4 bases outside the gene matches. Germline V gives CDR1 LNHDA, CDR2 SQIVND (reference sequence). The DNA for the CDR3 is TGTGCCAGTAGTATCCGGGGGGGCTTCTCTGGGGCCAACGTCCTGACTTTC. Amino acids: CASSIRGGFSGANVLTF.

This clone has a single count. This rearrangement joins TRBV28 to TRBJ2-1; no clear D gene. The CDR3 sequence is 10 residues long. Germline V gene data show CDR1 as MDHEN and CDR2 as SYDVKM. V was clipped by 10 bases and J by 8 bases, with 9 bases between them. CDR3 sequence (DNA): TGTGCCACCGAGTACTATGAGCAGTTCTTC. It codes for CATEYYEQFF.

V is TRBV5-1 and J is TRBJ1-3; TRBD1 might be the D (5 bases). V was clipped by 4 bases and J by 0 bases, with 11 bases between them. Germline CDR1 SGHRS, CDR2 YFSETQ. The CDR3 runs to 15 residues. The CDR3 here is CASSGGLSSGNTIYF. The CDR3 bases are TGCGCCAGCAGCGGGGGACTGTCCTCTGGAAACACCATATATTTT.

This clone has just one count. The chain carries TRBV19 and TRBJ2-7, with 7 bases lining up with TRBD2. The CDR3 contains 14 residues. CDR1 is LNHDA, CDR2 SQIVND, per germline (reference sequence). V dropped 3 bases and J dropped 6; count of bases not matched to a gene: 8. CDR3 sequence: CASSIGGGSTEQYF. DNA for the CDR3: TGTGCCAGTAGTATCGGGGGAGGGTCCACCGAGCAGTACTTC.

The V gene is TRBV27, the J gene TRBJ1-2, with a tentative D call TRBD1 (5 bases). The CDR3 runs to 14 residues. The V end was cut by 0 bases, the J end by 4 bases, with 9 bases between. The V gene's germline CDR1 is MNHEY and CDR2 SMNVEV (reference sequence). CDR3 nucleotides: TGTGCCAGCAGTTTATCAAGACAGAGCTATGGCTACACCTTC. It yields the protein CASSLSRQSYGYTF.

The chain carries TRBV5-4 and TRBJ2-2, with 15 bases aligning to TRBD2. With V trimmed by 4 bases and J by 5 bases, 6 bases remained unmatched. Germline loops: CDR1 SGHNT, CDR2 YYREEE (reference sequence). CDR3 size: 17 residues. DNA of the CDR3: TGTGCCAGCAGCCGTCCGGGACTAGCGGGGGGTACCGGGGAGCTGTTTTTT. Encoded protein: CASSRPGLAGGTGELFF.

The rearrangement links TRBV19 to TRBJ1-2; TRBD1 aligns across 7 bases. The CDR3 runs to 13 residues. The J segment lost 4 bases and the V segment lost 6 bases, leaving 5 bases of the junction unmatched. CDR1 LNHDA and CDR2 SQIVND come from the germline V gene (reference sequence). The chain's CDR3 is CASRGTDPYGYTF. The CDR3 nucleotides are TGTGCCAGTAGAGGGACAGACCCCTATGGCTACACCTTC.

The chain employs TRBV18 and TRBJ2-7; D unresolved. Deletions cut 4 bases from V and 6 bases from J, with 22 bases between. Looked up from germline, CDR1 is KGHSH and CDR2 is LQKENI. The CDR3 is 16 amino acids. Written as DNA, the CDR3 is TGTGCCAGCTCACGACGAACGACGACGGAGCCCTTCGAGCAGTACTTC. Translation: CASSRRTTTEPFEQYF.

The chain employs TRBV9 and TRBJ1-2, with TRBD1 matching 12 bases. The germline V gene encodes CDR1 SGDLS and CDR2 YYNGEE. Germline trimming cut 6 bases from V and 4 bases from J; bases unmatched to any gene: 13. The CDR3 extends over 17 amino acids. The CDR3 coding sequence is TGTGCCAGCACACCCCAGGGACAGGGGGCTTTAAGCTATGGCTACACCTTC. Protein: CASTPQGQGALSYGYTF.

J is TRBJ1-6 and V is TRBV27, with 8 bases lining up with TRBD1. The J segment lost 10 bases and the V segment lost 8 bases, leaving 10 bases of the junction unmatched. The CDR3 length is 14 residues. Germline V gene lookup returns CDR1 MNHEY and CDR2 SMNVEV (reference sequence). CDR3 nucleotides: TGTGCCAGCCGACCCGGGACAGGACACTCACCCCTCCACTTT. Translation: CASRPGTGHSPLHF.

The V call is TRBV18, the J call TRBJ1-4; the D gene is possibly TRBD1 (5 bases). This CDR3 spans 13 amino acids. The germline CDR1 and CDR2 sequences are KGHSH and LQKENI. V was cut by 6 bases and J by 6 bases, with 11 bases left in between. CDR3 in amino acids: CASSRDRDEKLFF. The CDR3 nucleotides are TGTGCCAGCTCGCGCGACAGAGATGAAAAACTGTTTTTT. Filled out from reference TRBV18 and TRBJ1-4, the complete variable domain reads NAGVMQNPRHLVRRRGQEARLRCSPMKGHSHVYWYRQLPEEGLKFMVYLQKENIIDESGMPKERFSAEFPKEGPSILRIQQVVRGDSAAYFCASSRDRDEKLFFGSGTQLSVL.